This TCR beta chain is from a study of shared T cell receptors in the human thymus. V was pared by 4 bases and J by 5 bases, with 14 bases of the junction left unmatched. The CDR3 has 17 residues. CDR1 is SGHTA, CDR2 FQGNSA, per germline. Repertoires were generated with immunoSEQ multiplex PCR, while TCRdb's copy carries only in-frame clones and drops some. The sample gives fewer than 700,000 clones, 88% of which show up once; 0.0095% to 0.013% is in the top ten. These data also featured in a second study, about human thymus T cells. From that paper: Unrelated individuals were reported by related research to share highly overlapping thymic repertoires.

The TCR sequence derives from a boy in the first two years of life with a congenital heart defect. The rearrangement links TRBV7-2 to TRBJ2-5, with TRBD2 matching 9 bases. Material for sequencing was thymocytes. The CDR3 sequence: CASSSPGVAGAPETQYF. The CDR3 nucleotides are TGTGCCAGCAGCTCTCCCGGGGTAGCGGGGGCCCCGGAGACCCAGTACTTC.